The subject of this entry is one TCR beta chain. As yet, its antigen is unknown. Germline-derived CDR1 and CDR2 are MNHEY and SMNVEV (reference sequence). CDR3 length equals 16 residues. Trimming removed 5 bases from V and 0 bases from J, with 15 bases in between. This record belongs to a study of cytotoxic CD8 clonotypes in ibrutinib-treated CLL. This table comes from immunoSEQ multiplex PCR, and its TCRdb copy is limited to in-frame clones, with some not included. The sample has about 140,000 clones, roughly 90% seen once; the top ten hold 10% to 13%. General study results and limits: Public clonotypes occurred uncommonly; on treatment, they contracted or remained stable.

This specimen was PBMCs, taken after 12 months of ibrutinib treatment. V is TRBV27 and J is TRBJ2-3; tentatively, D is TRBD2 (6 bases). The clonotype comes from a human donor with chronic lymphocytic leukemia. CDR3 sequence: CASSPLEGGSTDTQYF. The DNA for the CDR3 is TGTGCCAGCAGTCCGCTTGAGGGAGGCAGCACAGATACGCAGTATTTT.